This T cell receptor beta chain was captured in a study of blood T cell repertoires in COVID-19. The overall study: The samples span acute and convalescent COVID-19 from the United States, Italy and Spain.

Seattle patient enrollment occurred during active infection, with longitudinal follow-up thereafter. In the original workflow: Scientists estimated how many nucleated cells there were by amplifying reference gene primers. The repertoire was sequenced with immunoSEQ multiplex PCR; TCRdb's copy has only in-frame clones and lacks some. The DNA was the basis for D and trimming; V, J and clone size are from that table. The repertoire has roughly 150,000 clones, 80% to 90% of them found once; the top ten carry about 5.6%. In germline, CDR1 is SGHDT, CDR2 YYEEEE. The V and J ends lost 0 bases and 7 bases, in that order; junction bases with no gene match: 5. The CDR3 loop spans 15 amino acids.

The specimen sequenced was peripheral blood. The sequence came from a woman in her fifties or sixties with COVID-19, enrolled during active disease. The chain has TRBV5-6 and TRBJ2-2; 8 bases map to TRBD2. For the CDR3, the DNA is TGTGCCAGCAGCTTGGAAACACGGGAGGGCGGGGAGCTGTTTTTT. This sequence encodes CASSLETREGGELFF.